Only a few counts were recorded for the clone carrying this T cell receptor (beta chain). As yet, its antigen is unknown. This specimen comes from a study of blood T cells in healthy people across ages. Study-level findings and limits: In the absence of known donor CMV status, changes in expanded clonotypes were possibly confounded.

It was with a sample-barcoded 5' primer and a J-beta primer mix that a second PCR of roughly 7 to 12 cycles was run. Each of the samples gave a minimum of 3 million paired-end reads that contained CDR3. TCRdb called the 5' RACE reads again in MiXCR, with one record for every CDR3 protein. The sample lists approximately 810,000 distinct CDR3 sequences; more than 25% were seen once. Total RNA extraction produced at least 5.5 micrograms (per sample) for the study. The sequencing sample was made of blood. The TCR comes from a woman of 80 years or more in good health.

The CDR3 bases are TGTGCCAGCAGCTTATCGGGACTCGACACCGGGGAGCTGTTTTTT. Its translation is CASSLSGLDTGELFF. The chain couples TRBV7-2 to TRBJ2-2; possibly TRBD2 for D (6 bases). CDR1 is SGHTA, CDR2 FQGNSA, per germline. CDR3 length: 15 amino acids. Trimming took off 2 bases at V and 3 bases at J, with 10 bases between the two ends.